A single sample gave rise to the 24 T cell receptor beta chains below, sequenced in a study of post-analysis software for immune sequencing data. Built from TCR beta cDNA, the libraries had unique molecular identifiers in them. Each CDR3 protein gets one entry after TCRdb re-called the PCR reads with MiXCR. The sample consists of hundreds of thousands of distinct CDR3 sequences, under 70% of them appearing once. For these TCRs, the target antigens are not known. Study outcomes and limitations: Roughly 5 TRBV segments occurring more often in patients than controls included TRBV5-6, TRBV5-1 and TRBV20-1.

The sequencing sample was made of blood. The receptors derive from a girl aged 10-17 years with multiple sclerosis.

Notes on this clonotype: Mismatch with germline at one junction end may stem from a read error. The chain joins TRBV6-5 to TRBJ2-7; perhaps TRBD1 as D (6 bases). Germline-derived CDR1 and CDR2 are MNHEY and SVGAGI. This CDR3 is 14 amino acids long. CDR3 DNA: TGTGCCGGCAGTGAGTCAGGGGCGGAGGACGAGCAGTACTTC. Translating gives CAGSESGAEDEQYF.

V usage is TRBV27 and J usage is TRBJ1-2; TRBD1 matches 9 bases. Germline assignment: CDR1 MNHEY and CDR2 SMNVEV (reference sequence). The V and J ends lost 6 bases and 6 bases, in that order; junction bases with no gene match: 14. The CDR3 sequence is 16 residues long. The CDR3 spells CASSQRPEGQGNGYTF. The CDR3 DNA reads TGTGCCAGCAGCCAACGACCGGAGGGACAGGGTAATGGCTACACCTTC.

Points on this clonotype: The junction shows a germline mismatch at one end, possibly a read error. CDR3 loop: CVRRDPSYEQYF. The CDR3 nucleotides are TGCGTCCGGCGGGATCCCTCCTACGAGCAGTACTTC. The chain carries TRBV2 and TRBJ2-7, with D tentatively TRBD2 (6 bases). The CDR3 is 12 amino acids. Germline CDR1 SNHLY, CDR2 FYNNEI.

CDR3: CASLGPWTTDTQYF. The CDR3 DNA reads TGTGCCAGCCTTGGGCCCTGGACCACAGATACGCAGTATTTT. This sequence joins TRBV2 and TRBJ2-3; D is undetermined. Between the trimmed V and J ends, which lost 8 bases and 2 bases, there was a span of 14 bases. Germline-derived CDR1 and CDR2 are SNHLY and FYNNEI. There are 14 residues in the CDR3.

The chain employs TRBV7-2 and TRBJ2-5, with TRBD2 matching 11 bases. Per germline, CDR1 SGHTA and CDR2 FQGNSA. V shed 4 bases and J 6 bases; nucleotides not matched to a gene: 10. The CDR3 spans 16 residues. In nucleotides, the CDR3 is TGTGCCAGCAGCTCGAACCCGACTAGCGGGGACAAGACCCAGTACTTC. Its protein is CASSSNPTSGDKTQYF. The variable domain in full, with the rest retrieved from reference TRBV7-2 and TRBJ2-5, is GAGVSQSPSNKVTEKGKDVELRCDPISGHTALYWYRQSLGQGLEFLIYFQGNSAPDKSGLPSDRFSAERTGGSVSTLTIQRTQQEDSAVYLCASSSNPTSGDKTQYFGPGTRLLVL.

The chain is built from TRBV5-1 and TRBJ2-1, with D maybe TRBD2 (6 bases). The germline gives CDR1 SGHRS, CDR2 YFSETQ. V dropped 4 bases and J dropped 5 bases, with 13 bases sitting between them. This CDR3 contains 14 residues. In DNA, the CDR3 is TGCGCCAGCAGCCTGGGGGACTGGGACAATGAGCAGTTCTTC. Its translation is CASSLGDWDNEQFF.

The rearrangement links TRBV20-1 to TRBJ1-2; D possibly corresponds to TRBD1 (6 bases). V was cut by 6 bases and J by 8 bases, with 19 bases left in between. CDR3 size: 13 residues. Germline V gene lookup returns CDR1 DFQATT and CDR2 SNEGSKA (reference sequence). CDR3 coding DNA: TGCAGTGCCATCGGGACACTCGACGGGGGCTACACCTTC. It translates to CSAIGTLDGGYTF.

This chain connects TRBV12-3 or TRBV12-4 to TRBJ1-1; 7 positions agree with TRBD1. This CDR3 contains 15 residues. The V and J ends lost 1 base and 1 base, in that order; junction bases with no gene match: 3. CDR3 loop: CASSLESGGNTEAFF. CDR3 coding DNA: TGTGCCAGCAGTTTAGAGTCAGGGGGGAACACTGAAGCTTTCTTT.

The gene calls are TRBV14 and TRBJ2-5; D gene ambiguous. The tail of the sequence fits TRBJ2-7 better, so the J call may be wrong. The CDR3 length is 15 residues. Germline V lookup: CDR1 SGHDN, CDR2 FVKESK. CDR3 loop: CASSQVHGGVYEQYF. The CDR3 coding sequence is TGTGCCAGCAGCCAAGTCCACGGTGGGGTCTACGAGCAGTACTTC.

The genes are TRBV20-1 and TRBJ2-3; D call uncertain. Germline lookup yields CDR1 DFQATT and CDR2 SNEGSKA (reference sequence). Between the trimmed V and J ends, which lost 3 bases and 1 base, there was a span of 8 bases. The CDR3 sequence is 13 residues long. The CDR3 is CSASRSGTDTQYF. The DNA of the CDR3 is TGCAGTGCTAGTCGAAGCGGCACAGATACGCAGTATTTT.

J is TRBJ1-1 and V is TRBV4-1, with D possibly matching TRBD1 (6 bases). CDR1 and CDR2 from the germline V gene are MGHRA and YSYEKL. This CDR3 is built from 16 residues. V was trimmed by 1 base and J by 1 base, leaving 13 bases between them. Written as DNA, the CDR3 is TGCGCCAGCAGCCAAGGTGCCGACAGGCCGAACACTGAAGCTTTCTTT. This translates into CASSQGADRPNTEAFF.

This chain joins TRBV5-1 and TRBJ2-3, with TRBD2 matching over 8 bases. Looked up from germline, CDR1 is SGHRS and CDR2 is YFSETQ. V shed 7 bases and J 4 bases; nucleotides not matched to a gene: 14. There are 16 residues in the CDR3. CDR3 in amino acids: CASRPGSGRGADTQYF. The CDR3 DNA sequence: TGCGCCAGCCGCCCTGGGAGCGGGAGAGGGGCAGATACGCAGTATTTT. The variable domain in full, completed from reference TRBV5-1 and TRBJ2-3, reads KAGVTQTPRYLIKTRGQQVTLSCSPISGHRSVSWYQQTPGQGLQFLFEYFSETQRNKGNFPGRFSGRQFSNSRSEMNVSTLELGDSALYLCASRPGSGRGADTQYFGPGTRLTVL.

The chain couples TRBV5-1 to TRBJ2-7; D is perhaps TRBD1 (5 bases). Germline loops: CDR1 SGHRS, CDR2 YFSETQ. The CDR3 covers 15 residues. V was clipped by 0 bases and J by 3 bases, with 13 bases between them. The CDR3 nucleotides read TGCGCCAGCAGCTTGGCAGCAGGTAGGGGCTACGAGCAGTACTTC. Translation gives CASSLAAGRGYEQYF.

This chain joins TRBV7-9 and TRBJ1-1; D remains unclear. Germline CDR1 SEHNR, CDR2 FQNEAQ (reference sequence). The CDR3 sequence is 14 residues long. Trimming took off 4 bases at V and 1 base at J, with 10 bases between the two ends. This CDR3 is CASSYSQPNTEAFF. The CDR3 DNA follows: TGTGCCAGCAGCTATTCCCAGCCGAACACTGAAGCTTTCTTT.

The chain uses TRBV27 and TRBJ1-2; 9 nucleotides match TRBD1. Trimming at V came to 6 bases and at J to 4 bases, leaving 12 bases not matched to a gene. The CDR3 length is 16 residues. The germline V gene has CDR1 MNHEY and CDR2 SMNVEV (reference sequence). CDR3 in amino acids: CASSLGQTGGLYGYTF. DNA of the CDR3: TGTGCCAGCAGCCTTGGACAAACAGGGGGCCTCTATGGCTACACCTTC.

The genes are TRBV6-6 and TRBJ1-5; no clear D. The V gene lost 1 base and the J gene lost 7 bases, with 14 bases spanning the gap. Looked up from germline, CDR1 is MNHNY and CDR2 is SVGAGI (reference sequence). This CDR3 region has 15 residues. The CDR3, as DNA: TGTGCCAGCAGTTACTTGGGTCGGGAGAGACAGCCCCAGCATTTT. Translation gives CASSYLGRERQPQHF.

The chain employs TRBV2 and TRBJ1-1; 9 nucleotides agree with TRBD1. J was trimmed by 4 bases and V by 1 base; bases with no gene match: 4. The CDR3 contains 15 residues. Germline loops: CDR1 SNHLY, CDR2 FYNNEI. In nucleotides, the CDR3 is TGTGCCAGCAGTGAAGGCGTGACAGGGGGCACTGAAGCTTTCTTT. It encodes CASSEGVTGGTEAFF.

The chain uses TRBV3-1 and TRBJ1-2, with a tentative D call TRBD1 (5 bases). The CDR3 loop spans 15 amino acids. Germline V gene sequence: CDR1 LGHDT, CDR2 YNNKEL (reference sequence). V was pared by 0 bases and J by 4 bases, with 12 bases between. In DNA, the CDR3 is TGTGCCAGCAGCCAAGATATGCGACAGTCCTATGGCTACACCTTC. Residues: CASSQDMRQSYGYTF.

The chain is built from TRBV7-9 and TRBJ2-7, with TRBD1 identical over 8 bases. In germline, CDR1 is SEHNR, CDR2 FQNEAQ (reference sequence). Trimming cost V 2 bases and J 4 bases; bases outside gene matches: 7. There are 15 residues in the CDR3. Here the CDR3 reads CASSLRGTGGYEQYF. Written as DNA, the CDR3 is TGTGCCAGCAGCTTAAGGGGGACAGGCGGGTACGAGCAGTACTTC.

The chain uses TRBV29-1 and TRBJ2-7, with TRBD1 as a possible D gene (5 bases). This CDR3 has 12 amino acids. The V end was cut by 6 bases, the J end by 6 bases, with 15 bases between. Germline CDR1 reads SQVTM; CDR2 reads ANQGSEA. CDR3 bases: TGCAGCGTGGAGATAGGGGCGTCCGAGCAGTACTTC. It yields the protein CSVEIGASEQYF.

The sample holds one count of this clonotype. CDR3 residues: CATSRPYGQGWQPQHF. The CDR3 DNA follows: TGTGCCACCAGCCGCCCATATGGACAGGGGTGGCAGCCCCAGCATTTT. The rearrangement uses TRBV15 and TRBJ1-5, with 9 bases that match TRBD1. This CDR3 is 16 amino acids long. V shed 5 bases and J 7 bases; nucleotides not matched to a gene: 12. In germline, CDR1 is LNHNV, CDR2 YYDKDF (reference sequence). The full variable domain, completed using reference TRBV15 and TRBJ1-5, is DAMVIQNPRYQVTQFGKPVTLSCSQTLNHNVMYWYQQKSSQAPKLLFHYYDKDFNNEADTPDNFQSRRPNTSFCFLDIRSPGLGDTAMYLCATSRPYGQGWQPQHFGDGTRLSIL.

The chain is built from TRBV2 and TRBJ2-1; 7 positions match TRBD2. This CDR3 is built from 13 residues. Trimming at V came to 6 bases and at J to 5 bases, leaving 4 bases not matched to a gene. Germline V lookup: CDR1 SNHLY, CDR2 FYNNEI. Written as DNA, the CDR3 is TGTGCCAGCAGGAGGGACTACGACAATGAGCAGTTCTTC. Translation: CASRRDYDNEQFF.

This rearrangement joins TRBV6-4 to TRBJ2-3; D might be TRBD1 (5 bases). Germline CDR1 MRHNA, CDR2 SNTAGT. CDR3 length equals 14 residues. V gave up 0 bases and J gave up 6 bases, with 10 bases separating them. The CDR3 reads CASSDSTDKDTQYF. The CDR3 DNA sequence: TGTGCCAGCAGTGACTCGACGGACAAGGATACGCAGTATTTT.

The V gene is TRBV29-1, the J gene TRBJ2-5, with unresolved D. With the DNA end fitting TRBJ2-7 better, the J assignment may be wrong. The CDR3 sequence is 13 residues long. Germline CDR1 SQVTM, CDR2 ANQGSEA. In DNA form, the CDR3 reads TGCAGCGTTGCAAACCAGGTATCCCCCGAGCAGTACTTC. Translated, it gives CSVANQVSPEQYF.